This T cell receptor beta chain was documented in a study of beta chain features in type 1 diabetes. Germline CDR1 SGHTA, CDR2 FQGNSA. Trimming left V 5 bases short and J 0 bases short, with 10 bases between. The CDR3 runs to 14 residues. The single heparinised draw taken from each donor contained about 110 mL of blood on average. Each of the CD4+ naive, central memory, regulatory and stem cell-like memory populations was sorted via CD45RO/CCR7/CD25/CD127/CD95/CD27. TCRB transcripts that were expressed got sequenced, as all of the isolated RNA had been reverse transcribed. Mean read depth for naive, central memory and regulatory T cell samples was several million reads. Clones were read by immunoSEQ multiplex PCR, and TCRdb kept only the in-frame ones, dropping some. This table holds over 120,000 clones, 9.2% found once.

This TCR was sampled from a young man in good health. The sample consisted of central memory CD4+ T cells from blood. This chain joins TRBV7-2 and TRBJ1-1, with unresolved D. The CDR3 DNA reads as TGTGCCAGCAGCCCCGGTCCGTTGAACACTGAAGCTTTCTTT. It is translated as CASSPGPLNTEAFF.